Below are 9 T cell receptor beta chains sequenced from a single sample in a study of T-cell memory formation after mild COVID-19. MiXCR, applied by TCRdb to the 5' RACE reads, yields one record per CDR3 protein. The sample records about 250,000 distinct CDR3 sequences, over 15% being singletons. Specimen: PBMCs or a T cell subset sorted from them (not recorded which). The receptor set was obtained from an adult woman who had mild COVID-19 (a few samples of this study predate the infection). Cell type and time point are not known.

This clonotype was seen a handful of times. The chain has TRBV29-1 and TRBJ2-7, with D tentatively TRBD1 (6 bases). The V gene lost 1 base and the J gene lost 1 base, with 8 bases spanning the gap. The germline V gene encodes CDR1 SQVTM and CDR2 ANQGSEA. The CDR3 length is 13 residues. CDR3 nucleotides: TGCAGCGTTGAAGGGACAGTATCCTACGAGCAGTACTTC. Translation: CSVEGTVSYEQYF.

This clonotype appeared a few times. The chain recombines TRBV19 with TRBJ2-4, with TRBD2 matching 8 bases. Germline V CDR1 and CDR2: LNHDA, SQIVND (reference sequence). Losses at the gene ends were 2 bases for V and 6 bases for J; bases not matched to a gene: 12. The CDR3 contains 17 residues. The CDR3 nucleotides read TGTGCCAGTAGTATACTGCCCAGCGGGAGTTTCGTAAACATTCAGTACTTC. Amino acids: CASSILPSGSFVNIQYF.

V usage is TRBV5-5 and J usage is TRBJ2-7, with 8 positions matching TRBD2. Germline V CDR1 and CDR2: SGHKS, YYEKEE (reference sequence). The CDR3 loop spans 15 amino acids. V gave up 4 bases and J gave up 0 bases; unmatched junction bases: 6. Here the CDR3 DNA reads TGTGCCAGCAGCCGTTCACTAGCGGTCTCCTACGAGCAGTACTTC. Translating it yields CASSRSLAVSYEQYF.

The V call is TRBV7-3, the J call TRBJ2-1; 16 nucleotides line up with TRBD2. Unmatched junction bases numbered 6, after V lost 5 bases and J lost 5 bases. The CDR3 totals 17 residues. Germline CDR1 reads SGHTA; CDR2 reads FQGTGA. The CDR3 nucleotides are TGTGCCAGCAGCCTCGGGACTAGCGGGAGGGCCCACAATGAGCAGTTCTTC. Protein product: CASSLGTSGRAHNEQFF.

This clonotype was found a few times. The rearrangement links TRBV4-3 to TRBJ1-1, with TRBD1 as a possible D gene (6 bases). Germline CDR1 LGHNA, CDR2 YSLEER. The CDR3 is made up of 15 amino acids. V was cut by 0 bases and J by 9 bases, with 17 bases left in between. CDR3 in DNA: TGCGCCAGCAGCCAAGACATCTTAGGACAGACCCAAGCTTTCTTT. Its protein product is CASSQDILGQTQAFF.

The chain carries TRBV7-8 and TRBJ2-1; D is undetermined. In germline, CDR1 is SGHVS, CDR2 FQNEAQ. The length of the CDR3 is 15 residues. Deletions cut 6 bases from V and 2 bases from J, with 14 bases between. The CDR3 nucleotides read TGTGCCAGCAGTACAAACCTTGGGGCCTACAATGAGCAGTTCTTC. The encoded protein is CASSTNLGAYNEQFF.

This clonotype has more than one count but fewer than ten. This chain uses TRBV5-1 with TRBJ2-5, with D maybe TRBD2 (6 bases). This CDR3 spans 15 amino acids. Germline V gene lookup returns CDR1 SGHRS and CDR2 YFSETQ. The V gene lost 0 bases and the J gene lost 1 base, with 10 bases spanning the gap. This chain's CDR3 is CASSLAMGGQETQYF. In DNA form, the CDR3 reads TGCGCCAGCAGCTTGGCCATGGGGGGCCAAGAGACCCAGTACTTC.

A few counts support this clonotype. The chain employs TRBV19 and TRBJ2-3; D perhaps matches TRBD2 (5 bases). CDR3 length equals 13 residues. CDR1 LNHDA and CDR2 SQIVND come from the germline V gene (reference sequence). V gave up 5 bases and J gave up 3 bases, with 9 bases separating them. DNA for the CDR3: TGTGCCAGTAGTCCAGGACTTACAGATACGCAGTATTTT. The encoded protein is CASSPGLTDTQYF.

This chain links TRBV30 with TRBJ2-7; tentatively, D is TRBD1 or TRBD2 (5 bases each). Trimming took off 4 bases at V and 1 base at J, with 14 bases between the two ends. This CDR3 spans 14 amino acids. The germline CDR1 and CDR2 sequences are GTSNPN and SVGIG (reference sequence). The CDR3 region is CAWIEGPPSYEQYF. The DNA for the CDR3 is TGTGCCTGGATCGAGGGGCCCCCATCCTACGAGCAGTACTTC.